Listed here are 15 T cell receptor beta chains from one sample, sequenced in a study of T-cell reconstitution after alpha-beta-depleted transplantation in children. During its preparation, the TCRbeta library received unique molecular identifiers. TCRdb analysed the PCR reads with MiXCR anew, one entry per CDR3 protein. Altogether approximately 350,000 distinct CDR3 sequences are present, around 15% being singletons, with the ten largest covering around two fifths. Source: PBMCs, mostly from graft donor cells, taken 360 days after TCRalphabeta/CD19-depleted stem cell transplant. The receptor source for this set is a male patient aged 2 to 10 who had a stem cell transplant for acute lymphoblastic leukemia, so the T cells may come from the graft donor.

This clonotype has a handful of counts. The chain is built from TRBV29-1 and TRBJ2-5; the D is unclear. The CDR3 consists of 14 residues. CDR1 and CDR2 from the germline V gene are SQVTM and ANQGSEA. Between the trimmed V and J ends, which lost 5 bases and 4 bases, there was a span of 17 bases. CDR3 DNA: TGCAGCGTTTCTCTGACCCCCGTAGGAGAGACCCAGTACTTC. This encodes CSVSLTPVGETQYF.

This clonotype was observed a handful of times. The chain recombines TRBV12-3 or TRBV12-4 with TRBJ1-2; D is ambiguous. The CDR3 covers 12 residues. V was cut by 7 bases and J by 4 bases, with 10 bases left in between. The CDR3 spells CASTTASYGYTF. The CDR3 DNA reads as TGTGCCAGCACTACAGCTTCCTATGGCTACACCTTC.

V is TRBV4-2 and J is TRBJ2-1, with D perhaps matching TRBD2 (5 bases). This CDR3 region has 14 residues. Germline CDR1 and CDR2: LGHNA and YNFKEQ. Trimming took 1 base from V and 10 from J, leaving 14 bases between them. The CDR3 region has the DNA TGTGCCAGCAGCCAAGTATCCGGGGAAGGAGAGCAGTTCTTC. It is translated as CASSQVSGEGEQFF.

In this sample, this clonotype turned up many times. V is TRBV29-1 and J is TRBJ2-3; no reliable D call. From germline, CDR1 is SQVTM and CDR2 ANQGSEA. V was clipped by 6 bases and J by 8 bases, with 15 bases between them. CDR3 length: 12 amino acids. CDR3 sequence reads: CSVSDPPVTQYF. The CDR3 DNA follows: TGCAGCGTCTCCGACCCCCCCGTTACGCAGTATTTT.

CDR3 residues: CASSQADGPEQFF. The CDR3 DNA follows: TGTGCCAGCAGCCAAGCCGACGGGCCTGAGCAGTTCTTC. The chain uses TRBV14 and TRBJ2-1, with D uncertain. This CDR3 contains 13 residues. The V end was cut by 1 base, the J end by 9 bases, with 10 bases between. CDR1 and CDR2 (germline): SGHDN, FVKESK.

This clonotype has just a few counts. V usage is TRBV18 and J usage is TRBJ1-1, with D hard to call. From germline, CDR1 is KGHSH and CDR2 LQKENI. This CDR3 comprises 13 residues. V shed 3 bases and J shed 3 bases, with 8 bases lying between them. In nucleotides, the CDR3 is TGTGCCAGCTCACCTCCGGGAGACACTGAAGCTTTCTTT. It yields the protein CASSPPGDTEAFF.

The CDR3 region is CASSAWREAQETQYF. CDR3 DNA: TGTGCCAGCAGTGCTTGGCGGGAGGCCCAAGAGACCCAGTACTTC. The chain combines TRBV28 with TRBJ2-5; TRBD2 matches 8 bases. The CDR3 runs 15 residues. Germline trimming cut 5 bases from V and 1 base from J; bases unmatched to any gene: 6. Germline-derived CDR1 and CDR2 are MDHEN and SYDVKM.

CDR3 in amino acids: CSVVGLSDYNEQFF. CDR3 DNA sequence: TGCAGCGTTGTCGGACTGTCCGACTACAATGAGCAGTTCTTC. The V and J genes are TRBV29-1 and TRBJ2-1; D may be TRBD2 (5 bases). Trimming removed 4 bases from V and 3 bases from J, with 13 bases in between. In germline, CDR1 is SQVTM, CDR2 ANQGSEA. The CDR3 contains 14 residues.

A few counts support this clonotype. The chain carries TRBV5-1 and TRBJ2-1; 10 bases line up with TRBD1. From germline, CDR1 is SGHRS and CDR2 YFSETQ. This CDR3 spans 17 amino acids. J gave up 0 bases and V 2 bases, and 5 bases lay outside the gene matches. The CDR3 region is CASSFWTGGSSYNEQFF. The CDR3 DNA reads TGCGCCAGCAGCTTCTGGACAGGGGGAAGCTCCTACAATGAGCAGTTCTTC.

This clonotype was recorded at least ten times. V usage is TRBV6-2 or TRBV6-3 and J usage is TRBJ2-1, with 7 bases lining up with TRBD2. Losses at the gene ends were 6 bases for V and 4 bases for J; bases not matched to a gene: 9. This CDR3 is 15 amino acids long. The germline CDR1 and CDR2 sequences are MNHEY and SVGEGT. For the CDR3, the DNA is TGTGCCAGCAGAGCCGGGACTATCCGATACAATGAGCAGTTCTTC. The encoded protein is CASRAGTIRYNEQFF.

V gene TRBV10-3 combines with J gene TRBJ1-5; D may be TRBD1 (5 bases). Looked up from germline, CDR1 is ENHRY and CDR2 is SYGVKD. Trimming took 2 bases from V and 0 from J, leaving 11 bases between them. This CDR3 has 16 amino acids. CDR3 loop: CAISEELGDSNQPQHF. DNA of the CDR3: TGTGCCATCAGTGAGGAGTTAGGGGATAGCAATCAGCCCCAGCATTTT.

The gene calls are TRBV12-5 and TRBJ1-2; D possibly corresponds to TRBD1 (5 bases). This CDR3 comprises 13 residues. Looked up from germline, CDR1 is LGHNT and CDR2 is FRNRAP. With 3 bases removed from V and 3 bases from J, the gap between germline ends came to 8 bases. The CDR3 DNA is TGTGCTAGTGGTTTATGGGGCGACTATGGCTACACCTTC. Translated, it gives CASGLWGDYGYTF.

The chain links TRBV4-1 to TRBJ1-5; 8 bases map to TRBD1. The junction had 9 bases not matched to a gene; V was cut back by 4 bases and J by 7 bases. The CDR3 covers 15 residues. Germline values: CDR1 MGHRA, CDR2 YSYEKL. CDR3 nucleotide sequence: TGCGCCAGCAGCCCTCGGACAGGGCTTTCGCAGCCCCAGCATTTT. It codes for CASSPRTGLSQPQHF.

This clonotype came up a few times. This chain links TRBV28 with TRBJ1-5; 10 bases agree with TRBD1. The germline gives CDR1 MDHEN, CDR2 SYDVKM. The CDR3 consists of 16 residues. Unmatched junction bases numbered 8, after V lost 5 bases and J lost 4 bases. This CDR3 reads CASSLKPGQGNQPQHF. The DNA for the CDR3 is TGTGCCAGCAGTCTTAAACCGGGACAGGGGAATCAGCCCCAGCATTTT.

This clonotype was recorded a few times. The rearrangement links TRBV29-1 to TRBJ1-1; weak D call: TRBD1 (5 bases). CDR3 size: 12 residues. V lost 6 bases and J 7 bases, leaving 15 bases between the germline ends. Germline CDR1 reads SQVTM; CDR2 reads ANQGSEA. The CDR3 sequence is CSVEVGDFEAFF. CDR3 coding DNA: TGCAGCGTCGAGGTGGGGGACTTTGAAGCTTTCTTT. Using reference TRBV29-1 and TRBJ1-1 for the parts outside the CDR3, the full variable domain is SAVISQKPSRDICQRGTSLTIQCQVDSQVTMMFWYRQQPGQSLTLIATANQGSEATYESGFVIDKFPISRPNLTFSTLTVSNMSPEDSSIYLCSVEVGDFEAFFGQGTRLTVV.